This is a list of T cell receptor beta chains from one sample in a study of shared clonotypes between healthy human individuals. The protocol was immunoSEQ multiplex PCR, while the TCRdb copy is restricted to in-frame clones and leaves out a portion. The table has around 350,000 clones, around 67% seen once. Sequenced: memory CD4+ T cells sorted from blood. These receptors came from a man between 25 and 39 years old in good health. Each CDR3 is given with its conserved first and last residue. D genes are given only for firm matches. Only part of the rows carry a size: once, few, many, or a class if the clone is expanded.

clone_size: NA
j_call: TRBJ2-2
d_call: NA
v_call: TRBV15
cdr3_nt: TGTGCCACCAGCAGAGATCAGTGGGAAGACACCGGGGAGCTGTTTTTT
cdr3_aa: CATSRDQWEDTGELFF

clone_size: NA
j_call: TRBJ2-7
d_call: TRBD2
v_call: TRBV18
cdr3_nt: TGTGCCAGCTCACCCTACGCACTAGCGGACGCCTACGAGCAGTACTTC
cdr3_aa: CASSPYALADAYEQYF

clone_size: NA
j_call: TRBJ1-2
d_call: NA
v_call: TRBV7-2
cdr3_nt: TGTGCCAGCAGCTGGCTGACTGAAAGCCATGGCTACACCTTC
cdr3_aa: CASSWLTESHGYTF

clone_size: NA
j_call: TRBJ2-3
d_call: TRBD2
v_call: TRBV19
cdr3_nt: TGTGCCAGTAGTCCGGGACTACCCGGGGATACGCAGTATTTT
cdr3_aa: CASSPGLPGDTQYF

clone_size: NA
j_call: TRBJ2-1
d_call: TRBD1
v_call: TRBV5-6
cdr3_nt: TGTGCCAGCAGCACTACAGGGGCACGCCACTCCTACAATGAGCAGTTCTTC
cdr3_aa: CASSTTGARHSYNEQFF

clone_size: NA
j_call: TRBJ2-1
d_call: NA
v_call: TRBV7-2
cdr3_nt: TGTGCCAGCAGCTTAGCGCCGCCCTCCTACAATGAGCAGTTCTTC
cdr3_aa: CASSLAPPSYNEQFF

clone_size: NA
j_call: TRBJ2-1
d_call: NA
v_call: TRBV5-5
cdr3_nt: TGTGCCAGCAGCTTGGTGGCGGGAGAGCAGTTCTTC
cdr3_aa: CASSLVAGEQFF

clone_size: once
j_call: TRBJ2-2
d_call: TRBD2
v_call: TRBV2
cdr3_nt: TGTGCCAGCATTAGGACTAGCGGGGCGAACACCGGGGAGCTGTTTTTT
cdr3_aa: CASIRTSGANTGELFF

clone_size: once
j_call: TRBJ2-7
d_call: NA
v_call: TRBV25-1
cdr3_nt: TGTGCCAGCAGTGGAACGGACCGGACCAGCCCCTACGAGCAGTACTTC
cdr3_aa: CASSGTDRTSPYEQYF

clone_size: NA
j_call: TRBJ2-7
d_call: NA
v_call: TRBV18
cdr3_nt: TGTGCCAGCTCACCCTCCCTGGACGGCTACGAGCAGTACTTC
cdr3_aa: CASSPSLDGYEQYF

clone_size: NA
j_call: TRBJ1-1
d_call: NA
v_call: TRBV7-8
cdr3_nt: TGTGCCAGCAGCTTAGTCGGGTACACTGAAGCTTTCTTT
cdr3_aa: CASSLVGYTEAFF

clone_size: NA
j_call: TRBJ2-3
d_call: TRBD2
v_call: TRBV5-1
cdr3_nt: TGCGCCAGCAGCCCCCAGCGGGAGGGAGGTACAGATACGCAGTATTTT
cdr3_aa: CASSPQREGGTDTQYF

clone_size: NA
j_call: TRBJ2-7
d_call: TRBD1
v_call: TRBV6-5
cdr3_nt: TGTGCCAGCAGGTCCGGGACAGGGTATTACGAGCAGTACTTC
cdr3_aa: CASRSGTGYYEQYF

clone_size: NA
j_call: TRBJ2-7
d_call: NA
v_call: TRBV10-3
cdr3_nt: TGTGCCATCAGTGAGGGAGGTGGGAACCCCTACGAGCAGTACTTC
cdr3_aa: CAISEGGGNPYEQYF

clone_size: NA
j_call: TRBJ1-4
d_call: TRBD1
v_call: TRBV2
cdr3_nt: TGTGCCAGCAGGGTCGGGACAGGGTTATTTGGAAAACTGTTTTTT
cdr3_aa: CASRVGTGLFGKLFF

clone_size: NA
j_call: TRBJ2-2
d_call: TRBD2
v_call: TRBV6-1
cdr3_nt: TGTGCCAGCAGTGGGGACTACCGAAACACCGGGGAGCTGTTTTTT
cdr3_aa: CASSGDYRNTGELFF

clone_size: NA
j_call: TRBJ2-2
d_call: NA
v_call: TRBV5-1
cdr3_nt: TGCGCCAGCAGCTTGGGTCTGCGCACCGGGGAGCTGTTTTTT
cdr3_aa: CASSLGLRTGELFF

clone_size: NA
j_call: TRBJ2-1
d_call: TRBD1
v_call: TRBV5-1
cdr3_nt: TGCGCCAGCAGCTTGGGGGACAGTTACAATGAGCAGTTCTTC
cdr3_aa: CASSLGDSYNEQFF

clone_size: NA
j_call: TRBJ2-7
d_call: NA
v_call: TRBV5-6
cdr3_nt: TGTGCCAGCAGCTTGGACAGGTCCTACGAGCAGTACTTC
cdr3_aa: CASSLDRSYEQYF

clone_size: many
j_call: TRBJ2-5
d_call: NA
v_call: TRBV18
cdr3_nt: TGTGCCAGCTCACCCACCTTACAAGAGACCCAGTACTTC
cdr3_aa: CASSPTLQETQYF

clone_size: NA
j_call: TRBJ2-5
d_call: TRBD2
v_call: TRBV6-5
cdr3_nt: TGTGCCAGCAGTTTTTTTGGGAGCGGGAGGGAGACCCAGTACTTC
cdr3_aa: CASSFFGSGRETQYF

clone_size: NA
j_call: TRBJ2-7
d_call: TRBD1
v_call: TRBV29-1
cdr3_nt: TGCAGCGTTGATGCAGGACAGGGGGCGGGCGAGCAGTACTTC
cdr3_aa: CSVDAGQGAGEQYF

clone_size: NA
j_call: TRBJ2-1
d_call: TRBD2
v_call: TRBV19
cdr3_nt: TGTGCCAGTAGTATGATGGCTAGCGGGAGCGTCTACAATGAGCAGTTCTTC
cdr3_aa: CASSMMASGSVYNEQFF

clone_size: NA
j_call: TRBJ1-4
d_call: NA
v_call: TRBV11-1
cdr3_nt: TGTGCCAGCATGCGTAACCGCAATGAAAAACTGTTTTTT
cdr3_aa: CASMRNRNEKLFF

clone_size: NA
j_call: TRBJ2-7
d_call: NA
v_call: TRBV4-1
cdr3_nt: TGCGCCAGCAGCCCTGCTGATCGGTTGGATTACGAGCAGTACTTC
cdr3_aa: CASSPADRLDYEQYF

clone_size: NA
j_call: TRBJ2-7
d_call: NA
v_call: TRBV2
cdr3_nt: TGTGCCAGCAGTGATAAGGGCGAGCAGTACTTC
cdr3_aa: CASSDKGEQYF

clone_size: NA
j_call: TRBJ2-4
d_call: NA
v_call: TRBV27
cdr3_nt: TGTGCCAGCAGTTACAGCGTAAAAAACATTCAGTACTTC
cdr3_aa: CASSYSVKNIQYF

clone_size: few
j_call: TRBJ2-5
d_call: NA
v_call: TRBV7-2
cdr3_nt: TGTGCCAGCAGCTTATCGGGGCGGGGCCAAGAGACCCAGTACTTC
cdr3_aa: CASSLSGRGQETQYF

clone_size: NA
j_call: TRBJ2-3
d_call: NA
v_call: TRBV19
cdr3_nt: TGTGCCAGTAGTATGACAGTTTCCACCGGAGATACGCAGTATTTT
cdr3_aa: CASSMTVSTGDTQYF

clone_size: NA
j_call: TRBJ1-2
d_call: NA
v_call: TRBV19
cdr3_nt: TGTGCCAGTAGAGGGGGGCTGGCCCGCGGCTACACCTTC
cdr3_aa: CASRGGLARGYTF

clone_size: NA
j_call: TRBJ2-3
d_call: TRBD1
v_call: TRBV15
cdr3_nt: TGTGCCACCAGTACCGGGACAGGGATGGGCACAGATACGCAGTATTTT
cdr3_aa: CATSTGTGMGTDTQYF

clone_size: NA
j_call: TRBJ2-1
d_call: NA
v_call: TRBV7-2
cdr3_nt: TGTGCCAGCAGCTTAGGGGCCGGGTTCCGCAATGAGCAGTTCTTC
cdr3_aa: CASSLGAGFRNEQFF

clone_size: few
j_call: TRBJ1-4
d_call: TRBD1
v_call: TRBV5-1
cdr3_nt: TGCGCCAGCAGAGTAACGGGACAGGAGGAAAAACTGTTTTTT
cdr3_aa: CASRVTGQEEKLFF

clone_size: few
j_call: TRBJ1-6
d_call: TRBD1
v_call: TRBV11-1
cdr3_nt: TGTGCCAGCAGCTCGGGACAGGGTTATTCACCCCTCCACTTT
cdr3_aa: CASSSGQGYSPLHF

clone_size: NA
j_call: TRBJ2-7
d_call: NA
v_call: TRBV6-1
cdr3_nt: TGTGCCAGCAGTGATGCCCTAGGACTCGCCGGCTCCTACGAGCAGTACTTC
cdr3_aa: CASSDALGLAGSYEQYF

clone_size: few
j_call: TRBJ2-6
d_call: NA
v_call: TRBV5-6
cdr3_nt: TGTGCCAGCAGCTTGACAGAATACTCTGGGGCCAACGTCCTGACTTTC
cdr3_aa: CASSLTEYSGANVLTF

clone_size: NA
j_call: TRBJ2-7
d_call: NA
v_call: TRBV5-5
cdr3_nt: TGTGCCAGCAGCGCAGCGACTAGTCGAGAGCAGTACTTC
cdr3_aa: CASSAATSREQYF

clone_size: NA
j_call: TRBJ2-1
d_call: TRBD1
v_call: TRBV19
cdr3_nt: TGTGCCAGTAGTATGGGAGGGACAGGGGGCAATGAGCAGTTCTTC
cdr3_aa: CASSMGGTGGNEQFF

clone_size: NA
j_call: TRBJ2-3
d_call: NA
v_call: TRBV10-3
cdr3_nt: TGTGCCATCAGTGAGTCGAGTCAGATCAATACGCAGTATTTT
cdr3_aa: CAISESSQINTQYF

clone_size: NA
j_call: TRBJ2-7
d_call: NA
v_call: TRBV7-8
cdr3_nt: TGTGCCAGCAGCCCCAAGAGGGTCCTTCTCTACGAGCAGTACTTC
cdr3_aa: CASSPKRVLLYEQYF

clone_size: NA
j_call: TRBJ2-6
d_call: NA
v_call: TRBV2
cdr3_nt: TGTGCCAGCAGTCCTACAGGGCCATTGGCCAACGTCCTGACTTTC
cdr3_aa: CASSPTGPLANVLTF

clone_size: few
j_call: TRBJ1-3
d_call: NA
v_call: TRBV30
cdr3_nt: TGTGCCTGGATGCGGGGGAACTCCGGAAACACCATATATTTT
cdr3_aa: CAWMRGNSGNTIYF

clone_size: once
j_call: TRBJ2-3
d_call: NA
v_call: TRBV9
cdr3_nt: TGTGCCAGCAGCGTCAGCTTTGGGGGACCTCAGGAAGATACGCAGTATTTT
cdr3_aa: CASSVSFGGPQEDTQYF

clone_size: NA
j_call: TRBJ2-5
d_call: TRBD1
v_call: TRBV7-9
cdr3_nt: TGTGCCAGCAGCTTAGTTCGGACAGGGACGGTGACCCAGTACTTC
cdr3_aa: CASSLVRTGTVTQYF

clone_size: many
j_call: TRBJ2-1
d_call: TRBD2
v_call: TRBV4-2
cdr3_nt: TGTGCCAGCAGCCAGGTCGGGGGGGCGATGTACAATGAGCAGTTCTTC
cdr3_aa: CASSQVGGAMYNEQFF

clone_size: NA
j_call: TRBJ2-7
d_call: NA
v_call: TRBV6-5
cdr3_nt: TGTGCCAGCAGTTACGGGGCAGGGTTATACGAGCAGTACTTC
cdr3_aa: CASSYGAGLYEQYF

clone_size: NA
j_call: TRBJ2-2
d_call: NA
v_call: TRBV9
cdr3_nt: TGTGCCAGCAGAAATTTAGTAAACACCGGGGAGCTGTTTTTT
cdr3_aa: CASRNLVNTGELFF

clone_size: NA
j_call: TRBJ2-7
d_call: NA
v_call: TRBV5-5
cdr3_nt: TGTGCCAGCAGCTTGGCCACCTCCGCGGGGGCCCTATACTACGAGCAGTACTTC
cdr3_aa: CASSLATSAGALYYEQYF

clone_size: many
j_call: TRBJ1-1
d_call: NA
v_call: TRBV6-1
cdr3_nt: TGTGCCAGCAGGGACGTGGGGGGGGGTACTGAAGCTTTCTTT
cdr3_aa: CASRDVGGGTEAFF

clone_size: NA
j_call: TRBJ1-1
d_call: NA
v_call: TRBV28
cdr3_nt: TGTGCCAGCACCAAACCCCAGATCCTGAACACTGAAGCTTTCTTT
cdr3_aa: CASTKPQILNTEAFF

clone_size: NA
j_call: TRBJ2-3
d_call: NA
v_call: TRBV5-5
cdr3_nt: TGTGCCAGCAGCTCGGCGGTCGATACGCAGTATTTT
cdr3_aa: CASSSAVDTQYF

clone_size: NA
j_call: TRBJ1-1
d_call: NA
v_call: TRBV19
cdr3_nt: TGTGCCAGTAAGGAATCTCAGGGAACGAACACTGAAGCTTTCTTT
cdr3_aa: CASKESQGTNTEAFF

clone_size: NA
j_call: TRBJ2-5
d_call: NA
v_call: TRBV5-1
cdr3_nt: TGCGCCAGCAGCTTGGCCTTCGTCGGTATTCAAGAGACCCAGTACTTC
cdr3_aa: CASSLAFVGIQETQYF

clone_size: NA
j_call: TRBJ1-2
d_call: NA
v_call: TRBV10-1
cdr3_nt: TGCGCCAGCAGTGAATCTACAGACTATGGCTACACCTTC
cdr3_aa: CASSESTDYGYTF

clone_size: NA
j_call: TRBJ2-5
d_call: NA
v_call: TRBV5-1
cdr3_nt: TGCGCCAGCAGCTCATCTTCCAACAGGGAAGAGACCCAGTACTTC
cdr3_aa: CASSSSSNREETQYF

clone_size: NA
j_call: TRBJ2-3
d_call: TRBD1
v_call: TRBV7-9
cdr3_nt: TGTGCCAGCAGCCCGACAGGGGTTAGCACAGATACGCAGTATTTT
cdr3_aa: CASSPTGVSTDTQYF

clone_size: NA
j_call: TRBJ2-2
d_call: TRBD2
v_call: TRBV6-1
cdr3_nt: TGTGCCAGTAAGATCCGGCGGGAGGGCACCGGGGAGCTGTTTTTT
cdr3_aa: CASKIRREGTGELFF

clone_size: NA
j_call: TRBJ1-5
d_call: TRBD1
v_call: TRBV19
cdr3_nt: TGTGCCAGTAGTCCGATCCAGGGGGCGGATCAGCCCCAGCATTTT
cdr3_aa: CASSPIQGADQPQHF

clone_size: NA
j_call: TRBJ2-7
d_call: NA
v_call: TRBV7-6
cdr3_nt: TGTGCCAGCAGCTTAGTTGGGGGCATCCACGGGATGGTATGGCAAGACGAGCAGTACTTC
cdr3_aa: CASSLVGGIHGMVWQDEQYF

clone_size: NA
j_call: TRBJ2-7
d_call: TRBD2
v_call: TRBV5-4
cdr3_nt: TGTGCCAGCAGCCCGCGGGGGGGGACGGCGTACGAGCAGTACTTC
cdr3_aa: CASSPRGGTAYEQYF